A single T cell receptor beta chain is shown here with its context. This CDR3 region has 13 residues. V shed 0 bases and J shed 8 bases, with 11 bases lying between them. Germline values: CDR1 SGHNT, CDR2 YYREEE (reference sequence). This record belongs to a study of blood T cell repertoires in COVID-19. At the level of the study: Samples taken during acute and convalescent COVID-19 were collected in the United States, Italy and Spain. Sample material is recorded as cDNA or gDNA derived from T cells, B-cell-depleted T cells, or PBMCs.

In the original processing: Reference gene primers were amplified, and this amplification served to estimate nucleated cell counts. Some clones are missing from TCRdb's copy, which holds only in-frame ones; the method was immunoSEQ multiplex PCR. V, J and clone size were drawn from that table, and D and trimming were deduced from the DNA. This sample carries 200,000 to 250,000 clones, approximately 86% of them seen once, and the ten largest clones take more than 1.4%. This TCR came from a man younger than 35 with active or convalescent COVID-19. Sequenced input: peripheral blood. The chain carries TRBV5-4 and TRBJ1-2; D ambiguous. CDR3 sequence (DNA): TGTGCCAGCAGCTTGGCCCGGGAGAGGGGCTACACCTTC. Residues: CASSLARERGYTF.